The present T cell receptor beta chain was sequenced within a study of OX40 agonist ivuxolimab in advanced cancers. Study findings and constraints: At 0.1 to 3.0 mg/kg, clonal expansion of CD4+ and CD8+ blood T cells had occurred by week 6.

Comments on this clone: The antigen is not known.

V dropped 0 bases and J dropped 1 base, with 7 bases sitting between them. From germline, CDR1 is LGHNA and CDR2 YSLEER. The CDR3 loop spans 14 amino acids. This table comes from immunoSEQ multiplex PCR, and its TCRdb copy is limited to in-frame clones, with some not included. The table has around 100,000 clones, 95% to 96% seen once. The receptor was isolated from an adult with an advanced solid tumor such as melanoma, head and neck, liver or kidney cancer. The chain links TRBV4-3 to TRBJ2-7; D unresolved. The sample was CD4+ or CD8+ T cells sorted from blood, taken in a trial of the OX40 agonist ivuxolimab. Written as DNA, the CDR3 is TGCGCCAGCAGCCAAGACCGGTCTTCCTACGAGCAGTACTTC. Translated, it gives CASSQDRSSYEQYF.